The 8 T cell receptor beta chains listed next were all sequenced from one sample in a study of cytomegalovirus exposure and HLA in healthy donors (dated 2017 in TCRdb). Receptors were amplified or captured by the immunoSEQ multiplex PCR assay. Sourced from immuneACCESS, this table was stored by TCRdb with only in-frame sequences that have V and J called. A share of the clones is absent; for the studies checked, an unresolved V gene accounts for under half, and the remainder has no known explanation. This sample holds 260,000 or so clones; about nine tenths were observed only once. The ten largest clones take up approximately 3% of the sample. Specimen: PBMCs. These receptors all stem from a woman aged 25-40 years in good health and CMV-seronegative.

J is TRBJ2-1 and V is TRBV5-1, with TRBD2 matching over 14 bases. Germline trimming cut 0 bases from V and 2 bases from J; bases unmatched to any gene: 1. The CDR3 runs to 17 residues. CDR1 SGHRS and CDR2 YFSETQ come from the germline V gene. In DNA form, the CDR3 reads TGCGCCAGCAGCTTGGCGGGACTAGCGGGAGCCTACAATGAGCAGTTCTTC. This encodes CASSLAGLAGAYNEQFF.

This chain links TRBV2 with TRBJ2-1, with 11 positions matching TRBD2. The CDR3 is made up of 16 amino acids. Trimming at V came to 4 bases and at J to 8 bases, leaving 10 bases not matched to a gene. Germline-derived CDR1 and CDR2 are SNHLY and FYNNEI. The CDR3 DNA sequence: TGTGCCAGCAGTGGAATACTAGCGGGAGCAGGGCATGAGCAGTTCTTC. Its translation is CASSGILAGAGHEQFF.

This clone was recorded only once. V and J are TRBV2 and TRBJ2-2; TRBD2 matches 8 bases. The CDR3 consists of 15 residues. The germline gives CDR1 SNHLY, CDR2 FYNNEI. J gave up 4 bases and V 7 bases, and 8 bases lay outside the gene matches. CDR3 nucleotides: TGTGCCAGCATAGGTGACGGGAGGGCCACCGGGGAGCTGTTTTTT. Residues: CASIGDGRATGELFF.

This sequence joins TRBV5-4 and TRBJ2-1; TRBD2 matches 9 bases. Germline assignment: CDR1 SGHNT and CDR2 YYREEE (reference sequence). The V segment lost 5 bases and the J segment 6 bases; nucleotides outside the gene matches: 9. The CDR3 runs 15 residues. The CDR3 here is CASSSLAGEINEQFF. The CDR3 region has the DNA TGTGCCAGCAGTTCTTTAGCGGGAGAGATCAATGAGCAGTTCTTC.

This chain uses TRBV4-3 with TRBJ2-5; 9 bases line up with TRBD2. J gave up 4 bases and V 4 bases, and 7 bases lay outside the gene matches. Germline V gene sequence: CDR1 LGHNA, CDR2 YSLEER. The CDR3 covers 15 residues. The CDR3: CASSPGRSGGETQYF. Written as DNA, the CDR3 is TGCGCCAGCAGCCCCGGGCGTAGCGGGGGAGAGACCCAGTACTTC.

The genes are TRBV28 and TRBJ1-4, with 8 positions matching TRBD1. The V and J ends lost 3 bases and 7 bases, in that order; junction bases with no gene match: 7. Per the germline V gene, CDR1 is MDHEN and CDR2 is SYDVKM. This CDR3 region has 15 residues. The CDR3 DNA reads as TGTGCCAGCAGTTTGGACAGGGTGGGGATTGAAAAACTGTTTTTT. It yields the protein CASSLDRVGIEKLFF. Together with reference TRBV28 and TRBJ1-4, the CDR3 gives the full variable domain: DVKVTQSSRYLVKRTGEKVFLECVQDMDHENMFWYRQDPGLGLRLIYFSYDVKMKEKGDIPEGYSVSREKKERFSLILESASTNQTSMYLCASSLDRVGIEKLFFGSGTQLSVL.

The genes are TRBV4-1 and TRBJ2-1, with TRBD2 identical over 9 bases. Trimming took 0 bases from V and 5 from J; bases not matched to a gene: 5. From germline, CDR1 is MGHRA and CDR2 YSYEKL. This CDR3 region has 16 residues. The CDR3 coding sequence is TGCGCCAGCAGCCAAGAGGGCGGGAGGGCGGACAATGAGCAGTTCTTC. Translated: CASSQEGGRADNEQFF.

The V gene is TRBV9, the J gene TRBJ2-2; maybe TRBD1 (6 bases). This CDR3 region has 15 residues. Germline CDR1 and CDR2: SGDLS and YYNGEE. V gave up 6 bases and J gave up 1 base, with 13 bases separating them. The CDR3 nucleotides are TGTGCCAGCACCACCACGACAGGGAACACCGGGGAGCTGTTTTTT. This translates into CASTTTTGNTGELFF. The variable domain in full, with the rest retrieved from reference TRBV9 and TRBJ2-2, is DSGVTQTPKHLITATGQRVTLRCSPRSGDLSVYWYQQSLDQGLQFLIQYYNGEERAKGNILERFSAQQFPDLHSELNLSSLELGDSALYFCASTTTTGNTGELFFGEGSRLTVL.